This is a list of T cell receptor beta chains from one sample in a study of blood T cell repertoires in COVID-19. Some clones are missing from TCRdb's copy, which holds only in-frame ones; the method was immunoSEQ multiplex PCR. The data hold 250,000 to 350,000 clones, with approximately 83% observed a single time. Sequences were obtained from PBMCs or T cells enriched from blood (not recorded which). These receptors were obtained from a woman aged 25-40 years who had recovered from COVID-19. CDR3s include the opening cysteine and the closing phenylalanine or tryptophan. Each record gives: V gene, clone size, J gene, D gene, CDR3 DNA, CDR3 protein. A D gene is named only where the DNA matches it firmly. Size values are once, few and many counts, or a class for expanded clones, and some rows have none.

TRBV6-5	NA	TRBJ1-3	TRBD1	TGTGCCAGCAAGGACAGGGCCTCTGGAAACACCATATATTTT	CASKDRASGNTIYF
TRBV12-3/TRBV12-4	NA	TRBJ1-2	TRBD1	TGTGCCAGCGAAGAACAGGGGGCAGGTGGCTACACCTTC	CASEEQGAGGYTF
TRBV2	NA	TRBJ1-2	NA	TGTGCCAGCAGGGACCTGGGCGGGTTTTATGGCTACACCTTC	CASRDLGGFYGYTF
TRBV27	NA	TRBJ2-1	TRBD1	TGTGCCAGCAGGACAGGGGGGTCCTACAATGAGCAGTTCTTC	CASRTGGSYNEQFF
TRBV7-2	NA	TRBJ2-7	TRBD2	TGTGCCAGCAGCTTACACGGGGGGGCCGTCGAGCAGTACTTC	CASSLHGGAVEQYF
TRBV3-1/TRBV3-2	NA	TRBJ2-2	NA	TGTGCCAGCAGCCAACTAGCGCTAGAAGCTAACACCGGGGAGCTGTTTTTT	CASSQLALEANTGELFF
TRBV27	NA	TRBJ1-5	NA	TGTGCCAGCAGCGGGATGGGGGGATTTAGCAATCAGCCCCAGCATTTT	CASSGMGGFSNQPQHF
TRBV7-3	NA	TRBJ2-3	TRBD2	TGTGCCAGCAGCTTATCCTCGGGAGGAGCAGATACGCAGTATTTT	CASSLSSGGADTQYF
TRBV7-9	NA	TRBJ2-1	NA	TGTGCCAGCAGACCCAGTAGCGTAGGCGAGCAGTTCTTC	CASRPSSVGEQFF
TRBV11-2	NA	TRBJ2-2	NA	TGTGCCAGCAGCGCTGGGGGACTGACCGGGGAGCTGTTTTTT	CASSAGGLTGELFF
TRBV7-9	NA	TRBJ2-7	TRBD1	TGTGCCATCGACCTAACAGGGGCCTACGAGCAGTACTTC	CAIDLTGAYEQYF
TRBV20-1	NA	TRBJ1-1	NA	TGCAGTGCTAGGAGTCCAACTGAAGCTTTCTTT	CSARSPTEAFF
TRBV19	NA	TRBJ1-1	NA	TGTGCCAGTAGTCAACAGGGTTACGAAGGAAGGGCTTTCTTT	CASSQQGYEGRAFF
TRBV14	NA	TRBJ2-5	NA	TGTGCCAGCAGCCGCTGGGGCAGGGCCCAAGAGACCCAGTACTTC	CASSRWGRAQETQYF
TRBV5-1	NA	TRBJ2-2	NA	TGCGCCAGCAGCTGGCGGGGAGCCGGGGAGCTGTTTTTT	CASSWRGAGELFF
TRBV3-1/TRBV3-2	many	TRBJ2-5	NA	TGTGCCAGCAGCCAGGGGTCGGGGGACCAAGAGACCCAGTACTTC	CASSQGSGDQETQYF
TRBV7-4	NA	TRBJ2-2	NA	TGTGCCGGCCAGGGTAGTAATACCGGGGAGCTGTTTTTT	CAGQGSNTGELFF
TRBV18	few	TRBJ2-7	NA	TGTGCCAGCTCACCTCTACCACCAGGGGAGCAGTACTTC	CASSPLPPGEQYF
TRBV7-2	once	TRBJ2-2	TRBD1	TGTGCCAGCAGCTTCGACAGGGTCACCGGGGAGCTGTTTTTT	CASSFDRVTGELFF
TRBV6-6	NA	TRBJ2-2	TRBD1	TGTGCCAGCAGTCTGACAGGGGCCTCCTCGAACACCGGGGAGCTGTTTTTT	CASSLTGASSNTGELFF
TRBV19	NA	TRBJ1-2	NA	TGTGCCAGTAGTCCTAGTGTGGCAAACTATGGCTACACCTTC	CASSPSVANYGYTF
TRBV6-5	NA	TRBJ2-7	NA	TGTGCCAGCACTCTAGCGACCCTAATTTACGAGCAGTACTTC	CASTLATLIYEQYF
TRBV2	NA	TRBJ2-3	TRBD2	TGTGCCAGCCCTGTGGGTAGCGGGGCGACAGATACGCAGTATTTT	CASPVGSGATDTQYF
TRBV7-9	NA	TRBJ1-1	NA	TGTGCCAGCAGCTTATCTACAATCACCGGGAGTATGAACACTGAAGCTTTCTTT	CASSLSTITGSMNTEAFF
TRBV10-3	NA	TRBJ1-6	TRBD1	TGTGCCATCAGTGAGTCTTACGGGACAGGCCAGAATTCACCCCTCCACTTT	CAISESYGTGQNSPLHF
TRBV19	NA	TRBJ2-1	NA	TGTGCCAGTAGTATATCCCAGAAAGATGAGCAGTTCTTC	CASSISQKDEQFF
TRBV4-1	NA	TRBJ1-4	TRBD1	TGCGCCAGCAGCCAAGCTTTGGGACAGGGAGTAACTAATGAAAAACTGTTTTTT	CASSQALGQGVTNEKLFF
TRBV27	NA	TRBJ2-1	TRBD1	TGTGCCAGCAGTTTATCGGGTAAAGGACAGGGATCGAGGGGGCAGTTCTTC	CASSLSGKGQGSRGQFF
TRBV7-9	NA	TRBJ2-5	TRBD2	TGTGCCAGCAGCTTAAGCGGGAGTGCCCAAGAGACCCAGTACTTC	CASSLSGSAQETQYF
TRBV7-9	NA	TRBJ2-7	NA	TGTGCCAGCACCTCGGGCTACGAGCAGTACTTC	CASTSGYEQYF
TRBV3-1/TRBV3-2	few	TRBJ1-2	NA	TGTGCCAGCAGCCCCCATGGGAGGGTGCGCCATGGCTACACCTTC	CASSPHGRVRHGYTF
TRBV11-1	few	TRBJ1-1	NA	TGTGCCAGCAGCTTCCTAGGGGTAACGGCTGAAGCTTTCTTT	CASSFLGVTAEAFF
TRBV29-1	NA	TRBJ1-1	NA	TGCAGCGTTGAATCTGCAGGGGAGAACACTGAAGCTTTCTTT	CSVESAGENTEAFF
TRBV6-5	few	TRBJ1-1	NA	TGTGCCAGCAGTTACTCGGGGTGGGGCAGAGAGACTGAAGCTTTCTTT	CASSYSGWGRETEAFF
TRBV6-5	NA	TRBJ2-7	NA	TGTGCCAGCAGTCCCCGACAGTCCTACGAGCAGTACTTC	CASSPRQSYEQYF
TRBV7-2	NA	TRBJ1-6	NA	TGTGCCAGCAGCTTAGATAGGGGTGAGAATTCACCCCTCCACTTT	CASSLDRGENSPLHF
TRBV27	NA	TRBJ1-2	TRBD1	TGTGCCAGCAGTCCACAGACAGGGGTGAATGGCTACACCTTC	CASSPQTGVNGYTF
TRBV7-8	NA	TRBJ1-5	TRBD1	TGTGCCAGCAGCCTCAACAGGGGACGGGTGCAGCCCCAGCATTTT	CASSLNRGRVQPQHF
TRBV9	NA	TRBJ2-1	NA	TGTGCCAGCAGCGATCTTAAAAATGAGCAGTTCTTC	CASSDLKNEQFF
TRBV7-9	once	TRBJ2-7	NA	TGTGCCAGCAGGTCCGGGACTTCCTACGAGCAGTACTTC	CASRSGTSYEQYF
TRBV6-2/TRBV6-3	NA	TRBJ1-2	TRBD1	TGTGCCAGCAGTTACTCGACAGGGAACTATGGCTACACCTTC	CASSYSTGNYGYTF
TRBV11-2	NA	TRBJ2-7	NA	TGTGCCAGCAGCTTACCAGGGCTAAGCTACGAGCAGTACTTC	CASSLPGLSYEQYF
TRBV4-1	NA	TRBJ2-7	TRBD1	TGCGCCAGCAGCCAATTGACAGGGCTCCACGAGCAGTACTTC	CASSQLTGLHEQYF
TRBV7-9	NA	TRBJ2-1	NA	TGTGCCAGCAGCTCACCATCTGCGGGCCTCTCTCGGGAGCAGTTCTTC	CASSSPSAGLSREQFF
TRBV6-5	NA	TRBJ2-1	TRBD1	TGTGCCAGCAGTTCCGGGGACAGAAATGAGCAGTTCTTC	CASSSGDRNEQFF
TRBV29-1	NA	TRBJ2-7	NA	TGCAGCGCCGGGCTAGCCCCCGAGCAGTACTTC	CSAGLAPEQYF
TRBV6-2/TRBV6-3	NA	TRBJ2-6	TRBD1	TGTGCCAGCAGTCGCAGACAGGGGGCGTCCGGGGCCAACGTCCTGACTTTC	CASSRRQGASGANVLTF
TRBV3-1/TRBV3-2	once	TRBJ2-3	NA	TGTGCCAGCAGCCAAGTTTACAGGACCACAGATACGCAGTATTTT	CASSQVYRTTDTQYF
TRBV27	NA	TRBJ1-2	NA	TGTGCCAGCAGTTTTCAGGGGTCCTACCACCTAAACTATGGCTACACCTTC	CASSFQGSYHLNYGYTF
TRBV7-9	NA	TRBJ2-7	NA	TGTGCCAGCAGCTTAGTCCTCACGCAGGTTCTAGGGGTCTACGAGCAGTACTTC	CASSLVLTQVLGVYEQYF
TRBV28	NA	TRBJ1-5	NA	TGTGCCAGCAACAGTCGCCGCTTGTATAGCAATCAGCCCCAGCATTTT	CASNSRRLYSNQPQHF
TRBV18	NA	TRBJ1-2	TRBD1	TGTGCCAGCTCACCACCGATAAGGGGGCTATCCTATGGCTACACCTTC	CASSPPIRGLSYGYTF
TRBV25-1	NA	TRBJ2-7	NA	TGTGCCAGCAGTGAAACTAGTCTATCTAAGGGCGAGCAGTACTTC	CASSETSLSKGEQYF
TRBV2	NA	TRBJ2-7	NA	TGTGCCAGCAGTGTTAGGCAGGGCCCCTACGAGCAGTACTTC	CASSVRQGPYEQYF
TRBV28	NA	TRBJ2-5	TRBD1	TGTGCCACTCGGACAGGGCCAGAGACCCAGTACTTC	CATRTGPETQYF
TRBV7-8	few	TRBJ2-1	TRBD2	TGTGCCAGCAAGCGGGGGCCGAACAATGAGCAGTTCTTC	CASKRGPNNEQFF
TRBV13	NA	TRBJ2-7	TRBD1	TGTGCCAGCAGCCTGTCTGGGACAGAGAATCTCTACGAGCAGTACTTC	CASSLSGTENLYEQYF